What follows are 22 T cell receptor beta chains derived from one specimen sequenced in a study of patients and donors after allogeneic stem cell transplantation. TCRdb itself ran the RT-PCR reads through MiXCR, one entry per CDR3 protein. The table has some 960,000 distinct CDR3 sequences, more than 15% seen once. Sequenced: blood, either unsorted or a sorted T cell fraction (not recorded which). The origin of the receptors is a human donor who was either an allogeneic HSCT recipient or a stem cell or donor lymphocyte infusion donor (not recorded which). It is not recorded whose cells these are; they may come from a transplant donor.

This clonotype showed up many times. The V gene is TRBV12-3 or TRBV12-4, the J gene TRBJ1-2; D gene unclear. This CDR3 region has 14 residues. The V end was cut by 1 base, the J end by 0 bases, with 6 bases between. The CDR3 spells CASSLGGANYGYTF. Here the CDR3 DNA reads TGTGCCAGCAGTTTAGGGGGAGCTAACTATGGCTACACCTTC.

This clonotype turned up a few times. The chain carries TRBV5-1 and TRBJ2-1; no definite D call. The CDR3 consists of 15 residues. V dropped 3 bases and J dropped 5 bases, with 15 bases sitting between them. CDR1 is SGHRS, CDR2 YFSETQ, per germline. The CDR3, as DNA: TGCGCCAGCAGCTGGTTGGTGGGTTTAAACAATGAGCAGTTCTTC. Its translation: CASSWLVGLNNEQFF.

The chain employs TRBV7-9 and TRBJ2-7, with 7 bases lining up with TRBD2. After removal of 5 bases from V and 2 bases from J, the junction contained 9 bases not matched to a gene. Germline-derived CDR1 and CDR2 are SEHNR and FQNEAQ (reference sequence). The CDR3 length is 15 residues. The CDR3 sequence is CASSPRVLAAYEQYF. The CDR3 bases are TGTGCCAGCAGCCCCCGAGTGCTAGCGGCCTACGAGCAGTACTTC. Full variable domain (outside the CDR3, taken from reference TRBV7-9 and TRBJ2-7): DTGVSQNPRHKITKRGQNVTFRCDPISEHNRLYWYRQTLGQGPEFLTYFQNEAQLEKSRLLSDRFSAERPKGSFSTLEIQRTEQGDSAMYLCASSPRVLAAYEQYFGPGTRLTVT.

The gene calls are TRBV3-1 and TRBJ2-3, with D possibly matching TRBD2 (5 bases). Germline V lookup: CDR1 LGHDT, CDR2 YNNKEL (reference sequence). The V gene lost 3 bases and the J gene lost 4 bases, with 20 bases spanning the gap. The CDR3 extends over 17 amino acids. CDR3 loop: CASSHFVIGSSADTQYF. In nucleotides, the CDR3 is TGTGCCAGCAGCCATTTCGTTATAGGGAGCTCGGCAGATACGCAGTATTTT.

The sample holds a few counts of this clonotype. The chain uses TRBV6-5 and TRBJ2-3; the D is unclear. Germline assignment: CDR1 MNHEY and CDR2 SVGAGI. The CDR3 length is 16 residues. V shed 0 bases and J shed 0 bases, with 10 bases lying between them. CDR3 bases: TGTGCCAGCAGTTACTCGAGGTCTACTAGCACAGATACGCAGTATTTT. Translation: CASSYSRSTSTDTQYF.

As concerns this clonotype: Just one base apart from a much larger clone, this may be a read error. The chain links TRBV10-3 to TRBJ1-1; the D is unclear. Germline V gives CDR1 ENHRY, CDR2 SYGVKD. Trimming cost V 6 bases and J 1 base, with 3 bases left between them. CDR3 length: 11 amino acids. The DNA of the CDR3 is TGTGCCATCAGGGAGAACACTGAAGCTTTCTTT. This sequence encodes CAIRENTEAFF.

This clonotype showed up just a few times. Here the CDR3 DNA reads TGCAGTGCTAGACCGGCGGGGAATGAAAAACTGTTTTTT. It codes for CSARPAGNEKLFF. The chain is built from TRBV20-1 and TRBJ1-4; D remains unclear. The CDR3 runs 13 residues. Per germline, CDR1 DFQATT and CDR2 SNEGSKA (reference sequence). V was trimmed by 2 bases and J by 5 bases, leaving 9 bases between them.

This chain joins TRBV12-3 or TRBV12-4 and TRBJ2-7; D ambiguous. V lost 4 bases and J lost 0, with 10 bases in between. The CDR3 is 14 residues long. CDR3 nucleotide sequence: TGTGCCAGCAGTTATGCGACACGCTCCTACGAGCAGTACTTC. Translation: CASSYATRSYEQYF.

A few counts support this clonotype. The chain links TRBV4-1 to TRBJ2-1, with 13 bases matching TRBD2. V lost 1 base, J lost 6 bases, and 9 bases stayed unmatched. Germline V gene lookup returns CDR1 MGHRA and CDR2 YSYEKL. CDR3 length equals 18 residues. This chain's CDR3 is CASSQVIVTSGRANEQFF. CDR3 bases: TGCGCCAGCAGCCAAGTTATCGTAACTAGCGGGAGGGCCAATGAGCAGTTCTTC.

This clonotype was picked up a small number of times. CDR3 protein: CAWGRDTDYEQYF. For the CDR3, the DNA is TGTGCCTGGGGGAGGGACACCGACTACGAGCAGTACTTC. The chain joins TRBV30 to TRBJ2-7; maybe TRBD2 (7 bases). CDR3 length equals 13 residues. CDR1 GTSNPN and CDR2 SVGIG come from the germline V gene (reference sequence). V lost 5 bases to trimming and J lost 3 bases, with 14 bases between them.

The V gene is TRBV27, the J gene TRBJ2-5; tentatively, D is TRBD2 (5 bases). This CDR3 comprises 13 residues. V dropped 5 bases and J dropped 5 bases, with 12 bases sitting between them. The V gene's germline CDR1 is MNHEY and CDR2 SMNVEV (reference sequence). CDR3 in DNA: TGTGCCAGCAGTCGCAGGAGGTGGGAGACCCAGTACTTC. Translation: CASSRRRWETQYF.

This chain joins TRBV4-3 and TRBJ2-2, with D uncertain. CDR1 and CDR2 (germline): LGHNA, YSLEER. The ends were cut back, 0 bases at V and 1 base at J, with 6 bases in the middle. The CDR3 spans 15 residues. CDR3 residues: CASSQEVKNTGELFF. The CDR3, as DNA: TGCGCCAGCAGCCAAGAGGTTAAGAACACCGGGGAGCTGTTTTTT.

The chain combines TRBV5-1 with TRBJ2-2; D is undetermined. The CDR3 runs 13 residues. Germline V gene sequence: CDR1 SGHRS, CDR2 YFSETQ. V lost 0 bases and J lost 6, with 6 bases in between. CDR3 in amino acids: CASSLVPPGELFF. CDR3 nucleotides: TGCGCCAGCAGCTTGGTTCCTCCCGGGGAGCTGTTTTTT.

This chain connects TRBV12-3 or TRBV12-4 to TRBJ1-2, with D maybe TRBD1 (6 bases). CDR3 size: 14 residues. V was pared by 1 base and J by 10 bases, with 16 bases between. The CDR3 DNA follows: TGTGCCAGCAGTTTAGTTTTGGGGGGCCGCGCCTACACCTTC. Translation: CASSLVLGGRAYTF.

In this sample, this clonotype turned up a few times. The rearrangement uses TRBV5-1 and TRBJ2-1, with a tentative D call TRBD1 (5 bases). The germline V gene has CDR1 SGHRS and CDR2 YFSETQ. Trimming removed 7 bases at V and 5 bases at J, with 13 bases between. This CDR3 has 13 amino acids. DNA of the CDR3: TGCGCCAGCGTCGGCACAGGCCACAATGAGCAGTTCTTC. Translating it yields CASVGTGHNEQFF.

A few counts support this clonotype. This chain uses TRBV12-3 or TRBV12-4 with TRBJ2-5, with D possibly being TRBD1 (6 bases). V gave up 5 bases and J gave up 1 base, with 14 bases separating them. There are 15 residues in the CDR3. The CDR3 protein is CASSGGRRIQETQYF. CDR3 in DNA: TGTGCCAGCAGTGGGGGCCGACGGATCCAAGAGACCCAGTACTTC.

The V and J genes are TRBV27 and TRBJ1-4; 7 bases map to TRBD1. The CDR3 loop spans 14 amino acids. The J segment lost 11 bases and the V segment lost 6 bases, leaving 12 bases of the junction unmatched. Germline V lookup: CDR1 MNHEY, CDR2 SMNVEV (reference sequence). CDR3 in amino acids: CASRTDREEGKLFF. The CDR3 nucleotides read TGTGCCAGCAGGACAGACAGGGAGGAGGGGAAACTGTTTTTT.

The chain employs TRBV7-2 and TRBJ1-2, with D hard to call. Germline loops: CDR1 SGHTA, CDR2 FQGNSA. The CDR3 spans 16 residues. V lost 5 bases and J lost 5, with 21 bases in between. CDR3 sequence reads: CASSLFVPSRRYGYTF. In nucleotides, the CDR3 is TGTGCCAGCAGCCTATTTGTCCCTTCCCGACGGTATGGCTACACCTTC.

This clonotype was picked up a small number of times. CDR3 region: CASSAYRGLYF. The CDR3 DNA is TGTGCCAGCAGTGCCTACAGGGGTCTGTACTTC. This chain links TRBV25-1 with TRBJ2-7; TRBD1 agrees at 7 bases. The V segment lost 4 bases and the J segment 12 bases; nucleotides outside the gene matches: 6. Per germline, CDR1 MGHDK and CDR2 SYGVNS. The CDR3 loop spans 11 amino acids.

The chain joins TRBV3-1 to TRBJ2-3, with D hard to call. V dropped 4 bases and J dropped 4 bases, with 9 bases sitting between them. CDR1 and CDR2 (germline): LGHDT, YNNKEL (reference sequence). CDR3 length equals 13 residues. CDR3 in amino acids: CASSPVFPDTQYF. CDR3 DNA: TGTGCCAGCAGCCCGGTATTCCCAGATACGCAGTATTTT.

The V gene is TRBV24-1, the J gene TRBJ1-6; 7 nucleotides match TRBD1. This CDR3 spans 16 amino acids. Trimming removed 4 bases from V and 6 bases from J; junction bases left unmatched: 8. Germline V lookup: CDR1 KGHDR, CDR2 SFDVKD. For the CDR3, the DNA is TGTGCCACCAGTGACTCAGGGGGACCGGGTAATTCACCCCTCCACTTT. It is translated as CATSDSGGPGNSPLHF.

In this sample, this clonotype turned up a few times. The chain uses TRBV6-5 and TRBJ2-5, with D tentatively TRBD2 (6 bases). Trimming shortened V by 2 bases and J by 1 base, and 14 bases separated the two germline ends. The germline V gene has CDR1 MNHEY and CDR2 SVGAGI. The CDR3 totals 16 residues. The CDR3 DNA reads as TGTGCCAGCAGTTACGATCGTCTAGCGCCCCAAGAGACCCAGTACTTC. Its translation: CASSYDRLAPQETQYF.